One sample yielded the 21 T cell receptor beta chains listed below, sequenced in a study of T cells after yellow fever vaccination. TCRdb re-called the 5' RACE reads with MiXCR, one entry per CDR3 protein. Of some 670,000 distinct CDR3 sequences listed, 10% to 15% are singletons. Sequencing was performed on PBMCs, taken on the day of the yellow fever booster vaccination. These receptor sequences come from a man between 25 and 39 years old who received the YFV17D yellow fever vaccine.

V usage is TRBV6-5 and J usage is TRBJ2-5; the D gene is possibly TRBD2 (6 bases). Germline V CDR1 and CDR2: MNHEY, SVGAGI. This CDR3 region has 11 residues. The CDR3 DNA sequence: TGTAGTAGCGGACGGGGAGAGACCCAGTACTTC. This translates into CSSGRGETQYF.

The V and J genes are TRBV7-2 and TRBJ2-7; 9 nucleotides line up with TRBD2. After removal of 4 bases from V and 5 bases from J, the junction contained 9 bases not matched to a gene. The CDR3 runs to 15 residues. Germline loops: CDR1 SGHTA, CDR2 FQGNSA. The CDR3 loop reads CASSSLGGRGHEQYF. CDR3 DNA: TGTGCCAGCAGCTCCCTTGGCGGGAGGGGGCACGAGCAGTACTTC.

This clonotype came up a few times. The CDR3 DNA reads as TGTGCCAGCAGTTACTTGGGACTAGCGGGAGTCGGGGACACCAATGAGCAGTTCTTC. Translating gives CASSYLGLAGVGDTNEQFF. This chain connects TRBV6-2 or TRBV6-3 to TRBJ2-1; 14 bases align to TRBD2. The length of the CDR3 is 19 residues. Germline-derived CDR1 and CDR2 are MNHEY and SVGEGT. V was clipped by 1 base and J by 6 bases; unmatched bases: 11.

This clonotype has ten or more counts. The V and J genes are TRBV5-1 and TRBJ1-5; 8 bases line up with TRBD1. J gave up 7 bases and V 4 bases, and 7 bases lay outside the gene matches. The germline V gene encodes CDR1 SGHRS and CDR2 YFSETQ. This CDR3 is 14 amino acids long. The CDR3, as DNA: TGCGCCAGCAGCCATGGACAGGGCGGACAGCCCCAGCATTTT. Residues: CASSHGQGGQPQHF.

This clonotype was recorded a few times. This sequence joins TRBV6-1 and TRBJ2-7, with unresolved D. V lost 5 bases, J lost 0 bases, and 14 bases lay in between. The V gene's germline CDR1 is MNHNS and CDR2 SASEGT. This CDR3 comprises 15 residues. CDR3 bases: TGTGCCAGCAGTCCCTGGCGGAAGAGCTCCTACGAGCAGTACTTC. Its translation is CASSPWRKSSYEQYF.

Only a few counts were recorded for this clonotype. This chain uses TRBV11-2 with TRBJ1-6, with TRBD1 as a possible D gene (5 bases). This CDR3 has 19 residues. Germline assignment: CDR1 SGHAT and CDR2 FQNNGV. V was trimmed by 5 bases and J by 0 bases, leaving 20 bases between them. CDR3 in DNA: TGTGCCAGCAGCCGGGTGGGACCTAAGACTAACTCCTATAATTCACCCCTCCACTTT. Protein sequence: CASSRVGPKTNSYNSPLHF.

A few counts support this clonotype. CDR3 loop: CASRREEVGELFF. In DNA form, the CDR3 reads TGTGCCAGCAGGCGGGAGGAGGTCGGGGAGCTGTTTTTT. The gene calls are TRBV12-3 or TRBV12-4 and TRBJ2-2, with 8 bases identical to TRBD2. This CDR3 has 13 residues. The V gene end was trimmed by 6 bases and the J gene end by 7 bases; junction bases not matched to a gene: 4.

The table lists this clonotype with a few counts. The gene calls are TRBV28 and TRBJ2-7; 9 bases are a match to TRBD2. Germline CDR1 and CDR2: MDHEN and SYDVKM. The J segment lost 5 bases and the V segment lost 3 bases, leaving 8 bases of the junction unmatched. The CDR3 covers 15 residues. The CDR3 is CASSFGPTSGHEQYF. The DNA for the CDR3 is TGTGCCAGCAGTTTCGGTCCGACTAGCGGCCACGAGCAGTACTTC.

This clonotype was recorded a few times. Here the CDR3 reads CATSRSPGTGETIYF. The CDR3 nucleotides read TGTGCCACCAGCAGAAGTCCCGGGACAGGGGAGACCATATATTTT. This chain connects TRBV15 to TRBJ1-3, with 10 bases identical to TRBD1. With 2 bases clipped from V and 10 bases from J, the junction kept 8 bases outside the gene matches. The CDR3 is 15 residues long. CDR1 is LNHNV and CDR2 is YYDKDF in the germline V gene (reference sequence).

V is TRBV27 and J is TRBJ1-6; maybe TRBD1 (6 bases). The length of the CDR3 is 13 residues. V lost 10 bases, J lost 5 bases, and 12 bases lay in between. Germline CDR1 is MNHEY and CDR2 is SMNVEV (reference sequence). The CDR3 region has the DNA TGTGCCACCCGGGGACAACATAATTCACCCCTCCACTTT. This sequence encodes CATRGQHNSPLHF.

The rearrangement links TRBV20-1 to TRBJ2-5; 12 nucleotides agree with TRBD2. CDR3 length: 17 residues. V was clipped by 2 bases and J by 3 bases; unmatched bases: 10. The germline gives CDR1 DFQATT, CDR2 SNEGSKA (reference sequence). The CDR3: CSARLTSGRGGKETQYF. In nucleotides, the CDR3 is TGCAGTGCTAGACTGACTAGCGGGAGAGGGGGTAAAGAGACCCAGTACTTC.

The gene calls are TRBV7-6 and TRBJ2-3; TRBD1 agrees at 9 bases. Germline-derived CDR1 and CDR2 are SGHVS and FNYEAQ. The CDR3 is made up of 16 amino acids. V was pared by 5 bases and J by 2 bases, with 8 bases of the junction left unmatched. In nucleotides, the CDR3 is TGTGCCAGCAGCCCTTGGACAGGGGAACACACAGATACGCAGTATTTT. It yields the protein CASSPWTGEHTDTQYF.

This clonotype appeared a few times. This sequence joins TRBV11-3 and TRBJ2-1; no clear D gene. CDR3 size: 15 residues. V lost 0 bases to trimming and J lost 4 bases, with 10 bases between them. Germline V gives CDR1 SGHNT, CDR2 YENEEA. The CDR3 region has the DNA TGTGCCAGCAGCTTAGATCACACCCCTTACAATGAGCAGTTCTTC. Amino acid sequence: CASSLDHTPYNEQFF.

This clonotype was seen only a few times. The CDR3 DNA reads TGTGCCAGCAGCTTGGGACAGGGAGTCCAAGAGACCCAGTACTTC. It encodes CASSLGQGVQETQYF. V usage is TRBV7-7 and J usage is TRBJ2-5; 9 bases fit TRBD1. Germline trimming cut 3 bases from V and 1 base from J; bases unmatched to any gene: 3. Per germline, CDR1 SSHAT and CDR2 FNYEAQ (reference sequence). The CDR3 contains 15 residues.

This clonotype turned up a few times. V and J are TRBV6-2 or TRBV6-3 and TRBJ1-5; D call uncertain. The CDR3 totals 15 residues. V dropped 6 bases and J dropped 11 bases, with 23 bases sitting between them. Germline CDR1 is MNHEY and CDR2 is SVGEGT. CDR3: CASSDMQSEKRTQHF. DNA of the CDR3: TGTGCCAGCAGCGACATGCAGTCCGAGAAGAGGACCCAGCATTTT.

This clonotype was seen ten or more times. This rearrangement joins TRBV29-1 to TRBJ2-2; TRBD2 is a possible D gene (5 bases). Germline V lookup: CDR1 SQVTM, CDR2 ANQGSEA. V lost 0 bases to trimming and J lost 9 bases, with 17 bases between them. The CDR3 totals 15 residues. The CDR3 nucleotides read TGCAGCGTTGAAGATCCCAGAAAGTCGGGGAGGGAGCTGTTTTTT. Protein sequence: CSVEDPRKSGRELFF.

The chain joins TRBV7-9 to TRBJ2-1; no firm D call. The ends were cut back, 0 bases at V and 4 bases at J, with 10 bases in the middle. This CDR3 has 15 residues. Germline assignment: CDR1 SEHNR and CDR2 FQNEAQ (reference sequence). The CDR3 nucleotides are TGTGCCAGCAGCTTAGCACAGTGGGATTACAATGAGCAGTTCTTC. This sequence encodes CASSLAQWDYNEQFF.

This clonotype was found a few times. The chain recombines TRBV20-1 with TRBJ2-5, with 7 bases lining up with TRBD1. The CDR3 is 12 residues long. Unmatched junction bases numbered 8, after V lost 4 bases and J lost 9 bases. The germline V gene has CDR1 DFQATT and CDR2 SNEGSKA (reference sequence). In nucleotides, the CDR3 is TGCAGTGCTATCGGCGGGCAGGGGGCCCAGTACTTC. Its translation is CSAIGGQGAQYF.

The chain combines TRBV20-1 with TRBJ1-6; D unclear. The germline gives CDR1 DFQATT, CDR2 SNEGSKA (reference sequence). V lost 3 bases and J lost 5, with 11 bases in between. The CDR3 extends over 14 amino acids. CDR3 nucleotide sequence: TGCAGTGCTAGGGGCCATCAGAATAATTCACCCCTCCACTTT. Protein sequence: CSARGHQNNSPLHF.

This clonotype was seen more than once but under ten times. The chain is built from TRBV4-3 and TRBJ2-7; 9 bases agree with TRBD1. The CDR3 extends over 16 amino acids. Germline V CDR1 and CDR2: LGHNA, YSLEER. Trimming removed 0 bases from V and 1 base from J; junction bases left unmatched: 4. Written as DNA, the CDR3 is TGCGCCAGCAGCCAAGAAGGGGACAGGGCTTCCTACGAGCAGTACTTC. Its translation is CASSQEGDRASYEQYF.

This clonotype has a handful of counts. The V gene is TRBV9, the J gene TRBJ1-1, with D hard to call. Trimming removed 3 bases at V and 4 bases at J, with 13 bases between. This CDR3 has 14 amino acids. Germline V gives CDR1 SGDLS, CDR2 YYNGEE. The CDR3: CASSAESASTEAFF. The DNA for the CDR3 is TGTGCCAGCAGCGCAGAGTCCGCTAGCACTGAAGCTTTCTTT. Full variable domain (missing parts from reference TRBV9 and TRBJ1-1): DSGVTQTPKHLITATGQRVTLRCSPRSGDLSVYWYQQSLDQGLQFLIQYYNGEERAKGNILERFSAQQFPDLHSELNLSSLELGDSALYFCASSAESASTEAFFGQGTRLTVV.